The 11 T cell receptor beta chains given below trace back to one sample, sequenced in a study of T cell changes during pregnancy in multiple sclerosis. Using immunoSEQ multiplex PCR, the repertoire was profiled, and TCRdb retains in-frame clones only, with some absent. The table shows under 40,000 clones, with about nine tenths occurring only once. The sequences come from CD8+ T cells from peripheral blood mononuclear cells, collected before pregnancy. The receptors stem from a female donor with multiple sclerosis, enrolled in a pregnancy study.

V and J are TRBV19 and TRBJ1-5, with D possibly TRBD1 on 5 matching bases. The V gene lost 7 bases and the J gene lost 0 bases, with 19 bases spanning the gap. The CDR3 consists of 17 residues. CDR1 and CDR2 from the germline V gene are LNHDA and SQIVND (reference sequence). CDR3 bases: TGTGCCAGTACCCTAGGGGCGGGACCCTATAGCAATCAGCCCCAGCATTTT. This encodes CASTLGAGPYSNQPQHF.

V is TRBV7-6 and J is TRBJ2-7; 8 bases agree with TRBD2. V gave up 1 base and J gave up 4 bases; unmatched junction bases: 6. Looked up from germline, CDR1 is SGHVS and CDR2 is FNYEAQ. The CDR3 is 15 amino acids. CDR3: CASSLGTSPFYEQYF. CDR3 in DNA: TGTGCCAGCAGCTTAGGGACTAGCCCGTTTTACGAGCAGTACTTC.

This clone was found once. The chain has TRBV10-3 and TRBJ1-1; weak D call: TRBD1 (6 bases). CDR1 and CDR2 from the germline V gene are ENHRY and SYGVKD. V was trimmed by 6 bases and J by 4 bases, leaving 24 bases between them. The CDR3 loop spans 17 amino acids. The CDR3 reads CAISDTGRGVGGTEAFF. The CDR3 DNA follows: TGTGCCATCAGCGATACTGGGAGGGGGGTCGGAGGCACTGAAGCTTTCTTT.

The V call is TRBV27, the J call TRBJ1-5, with D possibly matching TRBD1 (6 bases). V lost 6 bases, J lost 5 bases, and 17 bases lay in between. CDR3 length: 15 amino acids. CDR1 and CDR2 from the germline V gene are MNHEY and SMNVEV (reference sequence). The CDR3 spells CASRPLRDTYQPQHF. The CDR3 coding sequence is TGTGCCAGCAGACCCCTCCGGGACACATATCAGCCCCAGCATTTT.

Only one count was recorded for this clone. The chain couples TRBV9 to TRBJ2-7, with 8 bases fitting TRBD2. The germline gives CDR1 SGDLS, CDR2 YYNGEE. Trimming cost V 3 bases and J 3 bases; bases outside gene matches: 11. The CDR3 runs 16 residues. The CDR3 loop is CASSEGGLAGNYEQYF. The DNA of the CDR3 is TGTGCCAGCAGCGAGGGGGGCCTAGCGGGCAACTACGAGCAGTACTTC.

The V call is TRBV5-1, the J call TRBJ2-7; tentatively, D is TRBD2 (5 bases). The V end was cut by 0 bases, the J end by 1 base, with 8 bases between. CDR1 and CDR2 (germline): SGHRS, YFSETQ. The CDR3 contains 14 residues. DNA of the CDR3: TGCGCCAGCAGCTTGGCGGGGTTTTCCTACGAGCAGTACTTC. Amino acid sequence: CASSLAGFSYEQYF.

The chain uses TRBV9 and TRBJ1-5; D gene uncertain. The CDR3 is 13 amino acids. Germline lookup yields CDR1 SGDLS and CDR2 YYNGEE. Deletions cut 4 bases from V and 5 bases from J, with 10 bases between. The CDR3: CASSSDWDQPQHF. The CDR3 region has the DNA TGTGCCAGCAGCTCCGACTGGGATCAGCCCCAGCATTTT.

The chain uses TRBV10-1 and TRBJ2-3; 9 nucleotides agree with TRBD2. There are 15 residues in the CDR3. Germline CDR1 and CDR2: WNHNN and SYGVQD (reference sequence). V lost 6 bases to trimming and J lost 6 bases; unmatched junction nucleotides: 10. The CDR3 DNA follows: TGCGCCAGCAGCCAGGGGACTAGCCAGAGGGATACGCAGTATTTT. Translated, it gives CASSQGTSQRDTQYF.

The rearrangement uses TRBV6-5 and TRBJ2-7; no clear D gene. CDR3 length equals 13 residues. The V gene's germline CDR1 is MNHEY and CDR2 SVGAGI. V lost 2 bases and J lost 3, with 8 bases in between. The CDR3 region has the DNA TGTGCCAGCAGTTACGGGCTGTACTACGAGCAGTACTTC. It codes for CASSYGLYYEQYF.

V and J are TRBV30 and TRBJ1-2; 7 bases map to TRBD1. CDR1 and CDR2 (germline): GTSNPN, SVGIG (reference sequence). V was clipped by 1 base and J by 4 bases; unmatched bases: 6. The length of the CDR3 is 14 residues. The DNA for the CDR3 is TGTGCCTGGAGTGGGCAGGGGGTCGCCTATGGCTACACCTTC. It is translated as CAWSGQGVAYGYTF.

The chain combines TRBV7-8 with TRBJ1-1; the match to TRBD1 covers 10 bases. Germline V lookup: CDR1 SGHVS, CDR2 FQNEAQ. The ends lost 3 bases at V and 4 bases at J; junction bases unmatched: 2. The CDR3 runs to 14 residues. The CDR3 DNA follows: TGTGCCAGCAGCTTTGGGGACAGGGGCACTGAAGCTTTCTTT. This gives the protein CASSFGDRGTEAFF.